This T cell receptor (beta chain) was captured in a study of B cell selection in AIRE deficiency. The study's findings and limits: Patient Tconv cells held about 31% of Treg sequences shared by healthy donors. Healthy Tconv contained about 35% of shared healthy Treg sequences; only TCRbeta sequenced.

In the case of this clone: As yet, its antigen is unknown.

The germline V gene has CDR1 ENHRY and CDR2 SYGVKD. The V gene end was trimmed by 4 bases and the J gene end by 2 bases; junction bases not matched to a gene: 4. The CDR3 has 15 residues. Sorted regulatory T cells were CD4-positive, CD25-high and CD127-low or negative. This table comes from immunoSEQ multiplex PCR, and its TCRdb copy is limited to in-frame clones, with some not included. The table lists roughly 18,000 clones, about 92% of them singletons. This sequence originates from a human donor in good health. The sequenced sample consisted of CD4+CD25+ Tregs sorted from PBMCs. The V gene is TRBV10-3, the J gene TRBJ2-7, with 11 bases aligning to TRBD2. In DNA form, the CDR3 reads TGTGCCATCAGTGTAGCGGGAGGGCCTGCCTACGAGCAGTACTTC. It encodes CAISVAGGPAYEQYF.